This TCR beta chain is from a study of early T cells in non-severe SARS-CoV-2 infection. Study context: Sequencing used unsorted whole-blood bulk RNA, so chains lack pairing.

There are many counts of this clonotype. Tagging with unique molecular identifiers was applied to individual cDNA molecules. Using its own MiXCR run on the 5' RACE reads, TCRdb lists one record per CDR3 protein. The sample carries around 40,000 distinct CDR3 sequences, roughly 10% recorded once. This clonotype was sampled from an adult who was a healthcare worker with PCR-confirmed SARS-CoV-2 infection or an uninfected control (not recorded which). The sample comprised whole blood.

The CDR3 bases are TGTGCCACCAGCCCCGAGAAGGGGCTAGCGAGGGTCTACAATGAGCAGTTCTTC. Translated, it gives CATSPEKGLARVYNEQFF. The chain employs TRBV15 and TRBJ2-1; D is perhaps TRBD2 (6 bases). The V and J ends lost 5 bases and 3 bases respectively, with 23 bases between them. Germline assignment: CDR1 LNHNV and CDR2 YYDKDF (reference sequence). The CDR3 runs to 18 residues.